This T cell receptor beta chain was sequenced for a study of cytomegalovirus exposure and HLA in healthy donors. Turning to this clone: Its specificity is unknown.

Notes on the study in general: Some TCR beta chains (over 150 of them) were listed as cytomegalovirus-associated. CMV antigen specificity of a few CMV-associated chains was confirmed in vitro.

Sequencing used immunoSEQ multiplex PCR; TCRdb keeps in-frame clones, though not all of them. This repertoire shows approximately 180,000 clones, roughly 89% found once; its top ten account for more than 1.2%. V shed 2 bases and J shed 5 bases, with 17 bases lying between them. This CDR3 comprises 16 residues. The germline CDR1 and CDR2 sequences are SGHDN and FVKESK. The chain carries TRBV14 and TRBJ2-3; D may be TRBD1 (7 bases). Specimen: PBMCs. The receptor comes from a woman aged 30 to 39 in good health and CMV-seronegative. Here the CDR3 reads CASSQYKGAREDTQYF. The CDR3 DNA sequence: TGTGCCAGCAGCCAATATAAGGGGGCGCGGGAAGATACGCAGTATTTT. The full variable domain, completed using reference TRBV14 and TRBJ2-3, is EAGVTQFPSHSVIEKGQTVTLRCDPISGHDNLYWYRRVMGKEIKFLLHFVKESKQDESGMPNNRFLAERTGGTYSTLKVQPAELEDSGVYFCASSQYKGAREDTQYFGPGTRLTVL.